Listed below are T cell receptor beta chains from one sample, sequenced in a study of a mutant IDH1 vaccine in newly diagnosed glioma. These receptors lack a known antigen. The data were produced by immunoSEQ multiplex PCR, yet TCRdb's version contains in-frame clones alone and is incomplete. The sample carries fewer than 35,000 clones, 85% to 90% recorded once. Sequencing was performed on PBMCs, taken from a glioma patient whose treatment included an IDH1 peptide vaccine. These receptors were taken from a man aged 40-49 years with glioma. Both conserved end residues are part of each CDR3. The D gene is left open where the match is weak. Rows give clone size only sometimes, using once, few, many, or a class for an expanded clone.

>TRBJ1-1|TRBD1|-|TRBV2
CASSATDRGAEAFF
TGTGCCAGCAGCGCTACCGACAGGGGGGCTGAAGCTTTCTTT
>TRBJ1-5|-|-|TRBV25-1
CASSGAGTYSNQPQHF
TGTGCCAGCAGTGGGGCAGGAACTTATAGCAATCAGCCCCAGCATTTT
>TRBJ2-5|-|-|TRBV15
CATSRDRLGETQYF
TGTGCCACCAGCAGAGATCGGCTCGGAGAGACCCAGTACTTC
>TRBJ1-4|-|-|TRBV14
CASSHITGRFNGKLFF
TGTGCCAGCAGCCACATAACAGGGCGGTTTAATGGGAAACTGTTTTTT
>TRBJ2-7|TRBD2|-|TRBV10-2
CASRAGGLALSEQYF
TGCGCCAGCAGGGCAGGGGGACTAGCGTTAAGCGAGCAGTACTTC
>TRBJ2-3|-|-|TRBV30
CAWSVRGSTGADTQYF
TGTGCCTGGAGTGTACGAGGGTCCACCGGGGCAGATACGCAGTATTTT
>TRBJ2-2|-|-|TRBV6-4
CASSETGTGELFF
TGTGCCAGCAGCGAGACGGGCACCGGGGAGCTGTTTTTT
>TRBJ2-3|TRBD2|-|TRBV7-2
CASSSGLAGGDTQYF
TGTGCCAGCAGCTCTGGACTAGCGGGCGGCGATACGCAGTATTTT
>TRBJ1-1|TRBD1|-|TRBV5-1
CASSLEGGSLSEAFF
TGCGCCAGCAGCTTGGAAGGGGGCTCGCTTTCTGAAGCTTTCTTT
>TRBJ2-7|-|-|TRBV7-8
CASSQGSLSYEQYF
TGTGCCAGCAGCCAGGGATCACTCTCCTACGAGCAGTACTTC
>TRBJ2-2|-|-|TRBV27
CASSSPGRVDTGELFF
TGTGCCAGCAGTTCCCCTGGCAGGGTAGACACCGGGGAGCTGTTTTTT
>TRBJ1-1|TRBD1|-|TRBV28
CASSWDRGITEAFF
TGTGCCAGCAGTTGGGACAGGGGAATCACTGAAGCTTTCTTT
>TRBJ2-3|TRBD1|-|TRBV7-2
CASSLGGTVDTQYF
TGTGCCAGCAGCTTAGGGGGGACAGTAGATACGCAGTATTTT
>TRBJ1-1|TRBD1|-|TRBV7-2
CASSSRQGPVLNTEAFF
TGTGCCAGCAGCTCAAGACAGGGTCCGGTACTGAACACTGAAGCTTTCTTT
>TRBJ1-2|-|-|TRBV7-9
CASSPPDGSGGYTF
TGTGCCAGCAGCCCACCAGACGGGTCAGGGGGCTACACCTTC
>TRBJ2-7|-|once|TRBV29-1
CSVEQGSPYEQYF
TGCAGCGTTGAACAGGGGAGTCCCTACGAGCAGTACTTC
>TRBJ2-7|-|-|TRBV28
CASSPLRTSAQYF
TGTGCCAGCAGTCCCCTTCGGACTTCTGCGCAGTACTTC
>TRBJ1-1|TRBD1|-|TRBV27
CASSLTGTSTEAFF
TGTGCCAGCAGCTTGACAGGGACCTCCACTGAAGCTTTCTTT
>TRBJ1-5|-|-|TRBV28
CASSLAGEDQPQHF
TGTGCCAGCAGTCTGGCAGGGGAGGACCAGCCCCAGCATTTT
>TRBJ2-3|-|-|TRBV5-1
CASSLEGREHTDTQYF
TGCGCCAGCAGCTTGGAGGGTCGGGAGCACACAGATACGCAGTATTTT
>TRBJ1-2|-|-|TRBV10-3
CAISDSQRGYTF
TGTGCCATCAGTGACTCACAGCGTGGCTACACCTTC
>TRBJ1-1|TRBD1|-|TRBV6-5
CASRGDRKGTEAFF
TGTGCCAGCAGAGGGGACAGGAAAGGAACTGAAGCTTTCTTT
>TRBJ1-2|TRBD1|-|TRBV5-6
CASSFLAGGQELNYGYTF
TGTGCCAGCAGCTTTTTGGCCGGCGGACAGGAGCTTAACTATGGCTACACCTTC
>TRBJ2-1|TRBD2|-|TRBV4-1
CASSQEGDLAGRYNEQFF
TGCGCCAGCAGCCAAGAAGGGGATTTAGCGGGGCGTTACAATGAGCAGTTCTTC
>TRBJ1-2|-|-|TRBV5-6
CASSPAGGLNYGYTF
TGTGCCAGCAGCCCTGCTGGGGGGCTTAACTATGGCTACACCTTC
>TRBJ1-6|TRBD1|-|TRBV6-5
CATKTSGTGNSPLHF
TGTGCCACCAAAACCTCCGGGACAGGGAATTCACCCCTCCACTTT
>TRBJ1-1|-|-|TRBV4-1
CASSQGGNTEAFF
TGCGCCAGCAGCCAAGGGGGAAACACTGAAGCTTTCTTT
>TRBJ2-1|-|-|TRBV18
CASSSGTLSSSYNEQFF
TGTGCCAGCTCATCGGGGACTCTATCGAGCTCCTACAATGAGCAGTTCTTC
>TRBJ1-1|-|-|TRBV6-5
CASSTASNTEAFF
TGTGCCAGCAGCACCGCGTCGAACACTGAAGCTTTCTTT
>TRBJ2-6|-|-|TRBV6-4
CASSAVSGANVLTF
TGTGCCAGCAGTGCCGTATCTGGGGCCAACGTCCTGACTTTC
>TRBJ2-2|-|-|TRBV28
CASSLEGEAGELFF
TGTGCCAGCAGTTTAGAGGGAGAAGCCGGGGAGCTGTTTTTT
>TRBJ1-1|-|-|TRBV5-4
CASRPGVGTEAFF
TGTGCCAGCAGACCAGGGGTAGGCACTGAAGCTTTCTTT
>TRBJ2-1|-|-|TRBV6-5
CASSRQQGGDNEQFF
TGTGCCAGCAGTAGACAACAGGGAGGCGACAATGAGCAGTTCTTC
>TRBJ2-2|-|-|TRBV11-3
CASSLVGTGELFF
TGTGCCAGCAGCTTAGTCGGAACCGGGGAGCTGTTTTTT
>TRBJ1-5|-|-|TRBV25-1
CASSAQGLDQPQHF
TGTGCCAGCAGTGCACAGGGATTGGATCAGCCCCAGCATTTT
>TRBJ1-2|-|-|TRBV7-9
CASSLGLRGANYGYTF
TGTGCCAGCAGCTTAGGCTTACGGGGAGCTAACTATGGCTACACCTTC
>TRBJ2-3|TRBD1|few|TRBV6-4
CASSEGAGSTDTQYF
TGTGCCAGCTCCGAGGGGGCAGGGAGCACAGATACGCAGTATTTT
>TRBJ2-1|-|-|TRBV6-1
CASSAGVSYNEQFF
TGTGCCAGCAGTGCGGGGGTCTCCTACAATGAGCAGTTCTTC
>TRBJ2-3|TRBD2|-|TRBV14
CASSQLAGFTDTQYF
TGTGCCAGCAGCCAACTAGCGGGGTTCACAGATACGCAGTATTTT
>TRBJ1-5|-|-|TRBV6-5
CASSSRGDYLSQPQHF
TGTGCCAGCAGTTCCCGGGGCGATTATTTGTCTCAGCCCCAGCATTTT
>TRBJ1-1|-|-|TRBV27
CASKGNTEAFF
TGTGCCAGCAAGGGGAACACTGAAGCTTTCTTT
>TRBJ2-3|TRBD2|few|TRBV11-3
CASSLGGGSGTDTQYF
TGTGCCAGCAGCTTAGGCGGCGGGAGTGGTACAGATACGCAGTATTTT
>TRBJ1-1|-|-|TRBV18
CASSPSADTEAFF
TGTGCCAGCTCACCCTCCGCTGACACTGAAGCTTTCTTT
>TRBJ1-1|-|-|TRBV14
CASSPRQRGGTEAFF
TGTGCCAGCAGCCCTCGACAGCGCGGGGGGACTGAAGCTTTCTTT
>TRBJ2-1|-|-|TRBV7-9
CASSPRRNVHYNEQFF
TGTGCCAGCAGCCCCCGTCGAAACGTGCATTACAATGAGCAGTTCTTC
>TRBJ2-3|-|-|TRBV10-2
CASSATASTDTQYF
TGCGCCAGCAGTGCCACGGCGAGCACAGATACGCAGTATTTT
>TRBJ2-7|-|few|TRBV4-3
CASSQGGVYEQYF
TGCGCCAGCAGCCAAGGAGGCGTCTACGAGCAGTACTTC
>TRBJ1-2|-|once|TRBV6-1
CASSEALSRVHGYTF
TGTGCCAGCAGTGAAGCGCTTTCGAGGGTCCACGGCTACACCTTC
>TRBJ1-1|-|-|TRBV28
CASEASGGEAFF
TGTGCCAGCGAGGCATCGGGGGGTGAAGCTTTCTTT
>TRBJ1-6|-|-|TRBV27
CASSPRTTGESPLHF
TGTGCCAGCAGTCCAAGGACAACGGGGGAATCACCCCTCCACTTT